The following is a T cell receptor (beta chain) sequence with its context. The data stem from a study of blood T cell repertoires in COVID-19. About the research overall: Samples came from the United States, Italy and Spain, spanning acute and convalescent COVID-19. From T cells, B-cell-depleted T cells, or PBMCs came the material, which was cDNA or gDNA.

Germline lookup yields CDR1 SGHRS and CDR2 YFSETQ. V shed 4 bases, J shed 1 base, and the junction held 7 bases outside the gene matches. The CDR3 sequence is 15 residues long. In the source study's methods: Amplified reference gene primers provided the basis for estimating nucleated cell counts. Repertoires were generated with immunoSEQ multiplex PCR, while TCRdb's copy carries only in-frame clones and drops some. V, J and clone size are taken as reported in that table, and D and trimming were inferred from the DNA itself. The table lists approximately 110,000 clones, approximately 81% of them singletons. A Seattle source enrolled patients during active infection and followed them longitudinally.

This receptor was taken from a man older than 75 with COVID-19, enrolled during active disease. The V and J genes are TRBV5-1 and TRBJ1-1; 7 bases map to TRBD1. The sequenced sample consisted of peripheral blood. DNA of the CDR3: TGCGCCAGCAGCCATCAGACAGGGAGGAACACTGAAGCTTTCTTT. Translation gives CASSHQTGRNTEAFF.